This T cell receptor beta chain is drawn from a study of T cell repertoires in cytomegalovirus infection. On the study more broadly: It can be stated that public TCR beta signatures indicated CMV infection as well as a matching HLA type.

There are many counts of this clonotype. Its antigen is currently unknown. TCRdb re-analysed the reads in MiXCR, keeping a single row per CDR3 protein. The table includes approximately 730,000 distinct CDR3 sequences, almost 30% detected once. Germline V CDR1 and CDR2: SGHTA, FQGNSA. V was clipped by 5 bases and J by 5 bases; unmatched bases: 10. The CDR3 length is 15 residues. The source is a human donor in good health (CMV status not recorded). Some clones in this sample may be carry-over from other donors' samples. The chain uses TRBV7-2 and TRBJ2-5, with TRBD1 matching over 8 bases. The input for sequencing was cultured CD8+ T cells from PBMCs, taken from culture after CMV antigen stimulation. CDR3 loop: CASSPGDRHGETQYF. The DNA for the CDR3 is TGTGCCAGCAGCCCGGGGGACAGGCATGGGGAGACCCAGTACTTC.